This paragraph covers one TCR beta chain sequence. Its antigen is currently unknown. The sample comes from a study of blood T cells in healthy people across ages. Regarding the study as a whole: Older individuals had lower TCR beta diversity per million T cells (the decline was roughly linear).

Total RNA, at least 5.5 micrograms per sample, came from PBMCs. Primed by a sample-barcoded 5' primer and a J-beta primer mix, a second PCR proceeded for 7 to 11 cycles. Each single sample gave us at least 2.5 million CDR3-containing paired-end reads. TCRdb passed the 5' RACE reads through MiXCR, listing each CDR3 protein once. The table lists fewer than 2 million distinct CDR3 sequences, roughly two fifths of them singletons. CDR3 length: 14 residues. Looked up from germline, CDR1 is GTSNPN and CDR2 is SVGIG (reference sequence). Trimming took 4 bases from V and 5 from J, leaving 15 bases between them.

V and J are TRBV30 and TRBJ1-5; TRBD1 is a possible D gene (6 bases). This receptor was taken from a human donor in good health. Sequencing used blood. CDR3 sequence: CAWTSGQGHQPQHF. Here the CDR3 DNA reads TGTGCCTGGACCTCCGGCCAGGGGCATCAGCCCCAGCATTTT.